This entry lists 28 T cell receptor beta chains sequenced from one sample in a study of cytomegalovirus exposure and HLA in healthy donors. Use of 60 Vbeta and 13 Jbeta primers characterized the PCR. Some clones are missing from TCRdb's copy, which holds only in-frame ones; the method was immunoSEQ multiplex PCR. The table records some 150,000 clones, roughly 80% of them present only once. Specimen: PBMCs. All receptors derive from a man aged 30-40 years in good health and CMV-seronegative.

V usage is TRBV7-9 and J usage is TRBJ1-5, with a possible D match to TRBD1 (5 bases). The length of the CDR3 is 14 residues. V was cut by 8 bases and J by 2 bases, with 13 bases left in between. Germline V CDR1 and CDR2: SEHNR, FQNEAQ (reference sequence). The CDR3 spells CASDRGWGNQPQHF. The CDR3 DNA sequence: TGTGCCAGCGATAGGGGATGGGGCAATCAGCCCCAGCATTTT.

In this sample, this clone turned up a few times. The chain carries TRBV6-1 and TRBJ1-1, with 7 bases matching TRBD1. The CDR3 covers 16 residues. Unmatched junction bases numbered 18, after V lost 8 bases and J lost 6 bases. The germline V gene has CDR1 MNHNS and CDR2 SASEGT. For the CDR3, the DNA is TGTGCCAGCGGTGGTCCGTCTCCGAAACAGGGGCCTGAAGCTTTCTTT. This gives the protein CASGGPSPKQGPEAFF.

This chain uses TRBV29-1 with TRBJ2-3; D is undetermined. Deletions cut 6 bases from V and 9 bases from J, with 10 bases between. This CDR3 is 10 amino acids long. The germline V gene has CDR1 SQVTM and CDR2 ANQGSEA. The CDR3 spells CSVERGTQYF. CDR3 nucleotides: TGCAGCGTCGAAAGAGGAACGCAGTATTTT.

In this sample, this clone turned up once. The chain couples TRBV11-3 to TRBJ1-1, with D possibly matching TRBD1 (5 bases). The CDR3 covers 14 residues. CDR1 and CDR2 from the germline V gene are SGHNT and YENEEA. Trimming left V 3 bases short and J 1 base short, with 9 bases between. The CDR3 DNA follows: TGTGCCAGCAGCTTCGACAGCACGAACACTGAAGCTTTCTTT. It translates to CASSFDSTNTEAFF.

The gene calls are TRBV6-1 and TRBJ2-1; 8 bases agree with TRBD1. V gave up 3 bases and J gave up 4 bases; unmatched junction bases: 8. This CDR3 is 16 amino acids long. Germline V CDR1 and CDR2: MNHNS, SASEGT. CDR3 bases: TGTGCCAGCAGTGACCCCGGGACAGGTCCTTACAATGAGCAGTTCTTC. Translated, it gives CASSDPGTGPYNEQFF.

The chain carries TRBV19 and TRBJ2-7, with D hard to call. The CDR3 runs to 14 residues. In germline, CDR1 is LNHDA, CDR2 SQIVND (reference sequence). The germline V and J ends were trimmed by 5 bases and 1 base, with 12 bases remaining between them. CDR3 loop: CASSSKTLSYEQYF. The CDR3 nucleotides are TGTGCCAGTAGTTCTAAGACTCTGTCCTACGAGCAGTACTTC.

The genes are TRBV30 and TRBJ1-1, with a tentative D call TRBD1 (5 bases). V lost 5 bases and J lost 3, with 10 bases in between. This CDR3 is built from 12 residues. Germline V gives CDR1 GTSNPN, CDR2 SVGIG (reference sequence). The CDR3 sequence is CAWGGGDTEAFF. As DNA, the CDR3 is TGTGCCTGGGGGGGAGGGGACACTGAAGCTTTCTTT.

The chain joins TRBV9 to TRBJ2-5, with 7 positions matching TRBD2. Unmatched junction bases numbered 3, after V lost 3 bases and J lost 1 base. Germline V gives CDR1 SGDLS, CDR2 YYNGEE. The length of the CDR3 is 14 residues. This chain's CDR3 is CASSGGGTQETQYF. The CDR3 DNA reads as TGTGCCAGCAGCGGCGGGGGAACCCAAGAGACCCAGTACTTC.

This chain links TRBV9 with TRBJ2-7; 9 bases map to TRBD1. Trimming removed 3 bases from V and 7 bases from J; junction bases left unmatched: 14. This CDR3 region has 16 residues. From germline, CDR1 is SGDLS and CDR2 YYNGEE. The CDR3 loop reads CASSAATGGAESEQYF. The CDR3 nucleotides are TGTGCCAGCAGCGCCGCTACAGGGGGCGCTGAATCAGAGCAGTACTTC.

The rearrangement links TRBV2 to TRBJ1-3; D gene unclear. Trimming left V 7 bases short and J 1 base short, with 11 bases between. This CDR3 region has 14 residues. Germline V CDR1 and CDR2: SNHLY, FYNNEI. For the CDR3, the DNA is TGTGCCAGCACTCACGACTTTTCTGGAAACACCATATATTTT. Its translation: CASTHDFSGNTIYF.

The J gene is TRBJ1-2, the V gene TRBV7-5; the DNA was not compared with TRBD1, the D call given in the table. TRBV7-5 is a known pseudogene. There are 14 residues in the CDR3. CDR3 coding DNA: TGTGTCAGAAGCTTAGTCTGGACAGGTGATGGCTACACCTTC. It encodes CVRSLVWTGDGYTF.

J is TRBJ1-5 and V is TRBV28, with unresolved D. The V and J ends lost 1 base and 7 bases respectively, with 14 bases between them. CDR3 length: 15 amino acids. Germline-derived CDR1 and CDR2 are MDHEN and SYDVKM. CDR3 bases: TGTGCCAGCAGTTTATTAGGAGGGCCGCACCAGCCCCAGCATTTT. Its protein product is CASSLLGGPHQPQHF.

The chain recombines TRBV5-6 with TRBJ2-2; 7 bases fit TRBD1. The CDR3 is made up of 14 amino acids. CDR1 SGHDT and CDR2 YYEEEE come from the germline V gene. V gave up 5 bases and J gave up 7 bases; unmatched junction bases: 8. The chain's CDR3 is CASRRQGFSGELFF. CDR3 coding DNA: TGTGCCAGCAGAAGACAGGGTTTTAGCGGGGAGCTGTTTTTT.

The V gene is TRBV7-2, the J gene TRBJ1-3; 8 bases align to TRBD1. V shed 3 bases, J shed 1 base, and the junction held 2 bases outside the gene matches. The CDR3 totals 15 residues. Germline V lookup: CDR1 SGHTA, CDR2 FQGNSA. CDR3 residues: CASSLTGVSGNTIYF. CDR3 in DNA: TGTGCCAGCAGCTTGACAGGGGTATCTGGAAACACCATATATTTT.

CDR3 region: CASSGGQTLFGPYTF. The CDR3 nucleotides are TGTGCCAGCAGCGGGGGACAGACTTTATTTGGGCCCTACACCTTC. This chain uses TRBV6-1 with TRBJ1-2; TRBD1 agrees at 7 bases. V lost 6 bases to trimming and J lost 10 bases; unmatched junction nucleotides: 17. Germline V gene lookup returns CDR1 MNHNS and CDR2 SASEGT. This CDR3 is built from 15 residues.

The rearrangement joins TRBV11-2 to TRBJ2-7, with a possible D match to TRBD1 (6 bases). The CDR3 is 14 residues long. Per the germline V gene, CDR1 is SGHAT and CDR2 is FQNNGV. V was clipped by 5 bases and J by 6 bases, with 17 bases between them. This chain's CDR3 is CASSARDNYGEQYF. The CDR3 DNA reads TGTGCCAGCAGCGCTAGGGACAACTACGGCGAGCAGTACTTC. The variable domain in full, completed from reference TRBV11-2 and TRBJ2-7, reads EAGVAQSPRYKIIEKRQSVAFWCNPISGHATLYWYQQILGQGPKLLIQFQNNGVVDDSQLPKDRFSAERLKGVDSTLKIQPAKLEDSAVYLCASSARDNYGEQYFGPGTRLTVT.

This chain links TRBV18 with TRBJ1-2; 12 nucleotides match TRBD1. The CDR3 is 16 amino acids. Germline CDR1 KGHSH, CDR2 LQKENI. The V gene end was trimmed by 4 bases and the J gene end by 6 bases; junction bases not matched to a gene: 9. The CDR3 reads CASSRPGQGALDGYTF. The DNA of the CDR3 is TGTGCCAGCTCACGCCCGGGACAGGGGGCTTTAGATGGCTACACCTTC.

The rearrangement links TRBV6-5 to TRBJ1-1; a possible D gene is TRBD1 (5 bases). V was cut by 7 bases and J by 6 bases, with 18 bases left in between. Per the germline V gene, CDR1 is MNHEY and CDR2 is SVGAGI. The CDR3 contains 14 residues. The CDR3 bases are TGTGCCAGCACCCGTCCAGGGAAGGTCCCTGAAGCTTTCTTT. Its protein product is CASTRPGKVPEAFF.

The CDR3 loop reads CASSTHYGYTF. CDR3 nucleotides: TGTGCCAGCAGTACTCACTATGGCTACACCTTC. The chain has TRBV28 and TRBJ1-2; D not certain. Trimming took 5 bases from V and 3 from J, leaving 4 bases between them. In germline, CDR1 is MDHEN, CDR2 SYDVKM. This CDR3 has 11 residues.

The CDR3 loop reads CASIGLRDSPLHF. CDR3 DNA sequence: TGTGCCAGCATAGGACTCCGGGATTCACCCCTCCACTTT. The chain uses TRBV28 and TRBJ1-6; D unresolved. This CDR3 comprises 13 residues. Germline loops: CDR1 MDHEN, CDR2 SYDVKM. V lost 7 bases to trimming and J lost 8 bases, with 12 bases between them.

As to this clone: Lacking the conserved final phenylalanine or tryptophan, this CDR3 likely reflects a read error. This sequence joins TRBV6-5 and TRBJ2-2; D is ambiguous. This CDR3 is built from 15 residues. The V gene lost 4 bases and the J gene lost 1 base, with 10 bases spanning the gap. Germline V gene sequence: CDR1 MNHEY, CDR2 SVGAGI. CDR3 in DNA: TGTGCCAGCAGTTCCCGTCACCAGAACACCGGGGAGCTGTTTTCT. Amino acid sequence: CASSSRHQNTGELFS.

This clone appeared once. The chain recombines TRBV28 with TRBJ2-7, with a tentative D call TRBD1 (5 bases). This CDR3 is built from 12 residues. Between the trimmed V and J ends, which lost 6 bases and 3 bases, there was a span of 9 bases. From germline, CDR1 is MDHEN and CDR2 SYDVKM. The CDR3 DNA reads as TGTGCCAGCAGCCACGACAGCTACGAGCAGTACTTC. As protein: CASSHDSYEQYF.

J is TRBJ1-5 and V is TRBV23-1; TRBD1 aligns across 7 bases. TRBV23-1 is known as an ORF, though its function is uncertain. Losses at the gene ends were 3 bases for V and 5 bases for J; bases not matched to a gene: 19. The CDR3 covers 19 residues. This CDR3 reads CASSHPGEQGQRIDQPQHF. The CDR3 region has the DNA TGCGCCAGCAGTCATCCCGGGGAACAGGGGCAACGTATCGATCAGCCCCAGCATTTT.

This clone was seen only once. The rearrangement links TRBV27 to TRBJ1-2; D may be TRBD1 (6 bases). CDR1 is MNHEY and CDR2 is SMNVEV in the germline V gene (reference sequence). V gave up 5 bases and J gave up 0 bases, with 16 bases separating them. CDR3 length equals 16 residues. The CDR3 coding sequence is TGTGCCAGCAGTCCTATAATAGACAGGACTAACTATGGCTACACCTTC. Its protein product is CASSPIIDRTNYGYTF.

The DNA of the CDR3 is TGTGCCAGCAGCTCGGCGAACAGGGGGCGGAATTCACCCCTCCACTTT. This encodes CASSSANRGRNSPLHF. The chain is built from TRBV5-4 and TRBJ1-6; 9 nucleotides line up with TRBD1. The CDR3 covers 16 residues. The V segment lost 3 bases and the J segment 7 bases; nucleotides outside the gene matches: 8. Germline CDR1 SGHNT, CDR2 YYREEE (reference sequence).

The genes are TRBV28 and TRBJ1-5; no clear D. CDR3 length: 15 amino acids. Germline V gene sequence: CDR1 MDHEN, CDR2 SYDVKM. V was pared by 5 bases and J by 0 bases, with 11 bases between. The CDR3 loop reads CASSPLGDSNQPQHF. The CDR3 DNA sequence: TGTGCCAGCAGTCCCCTTGGAGATAGCAATCAGCCCCAGCATTTT.

CDR3 DNA: TGTGCCACGGTCAGCGGCGCTGAAGCTTTCTTT. It is translated as CATVSGAEAFF. The rearrangement links TRBV19 to TRBJ1-1; D is ambiguous. CDR3 length: 11 amino acids. CDR1 and CDR2 (germline): LNHDA, SQIVND (reference sequence). Trimming took off 10 bases at V and 6 bases at J, with 12 bases between the two ends.

Concerning this clone: Other DNA sequences in the same sample also yield this CDR3. The rearrangement links TRBV19 to TRBJ1-3; D not resolved. The CDR3 is 14 residues long. V shed 7 bases and J shed 2 bases, with 12 bases lying between them. The germline CDR1 and CDR2 sequences are LNHDA and SQIVND (reference sequence). CDR3 sequence (DNA): TGTGCCAGTAAGACCCCTGGAGCTGGAAACACCATATATTTT. Translating gives CASKTPGAGNTIYF.